This T cell receptor beta chain was captured in a study of T cell responses to AZD1222 COVID-19 vaccine. Findings of the study overall: Spike-specific TCR breadth and depth rose after two AZD1222 doses. CD4 TCRs covered the whole spike, strongest at regions 160-218 and 743-854. Close to half of all spike-specific TCRs reportedly target regions of the variants that are unmutated.

This CDR3 contains 14 residues. V gave up 4 bases and J gave up 7 bases, with 15 bases separating them. The germline gives CDR1 SGHNT, CDR2 YYREEE (reference sequence). TCRdb's copy holds only in-frame clones and misses some; the assay was immunoSEQ multiplex PCR. The top ten hold under 2% of the sample, which has roughly 140,000 clones, approximately 94% seen once. A word on this clone: Its antigen is unidentified.

This receptor was identified in an adult in good health. This specimen was peripheral blood, taken on day 0 of AZD1222 vaccination. J is TRBJ2-1 and V is TRBV5-4; D may be TRBD1 (6 bases). The CDR3 loop reads CASSRSGTPNEQFF. CDR3 coding DNA: TGTGCCAGCAGCCGATCCGGGACACCTAATGAGCAGTTCTTC.